This T cell receptor (delta chain) originates from a study of Vδ1+ human thymocytes. With regard to this clone: What it binds is unknown. It may be a read error: a sequence one base away is much more abundant.

The CDR3 is 18 amino acids. Germline V gene sequence: CDR1 GEAIGNYY, CDR2 EKD. Extracted RNA was reverse transcribed into cDNA. The CDR3 regions were amplified by multiplex PCR from V-gene primers to a constant-region primer. TCRdb reprocessed the multiplex PCR reads using CATT. The sample holds 80,000 or so delta-chain clones, approximately 34% seen once. Overall study findings and caveats: Unexpected Vdelta2 sequences could cause misinterpretation of bulk repertoire data. In the thymus, TRG and TRD repertoires looked highly polyclonal with Gaussian CDR3 lengths.

Sequencing was performed on Vdelta1+ gamma-delta thymocytes from the thymus. Subset given: FACS-sorted CD3+ TCRalphabeta- TCRVdelta1+ TCRVdelta2- thymocytes. This chain connects TRDV2 to TRDJ1, with TRDD3 matching over 8 bases. The source of this sequence is a boy under two years old who had congenital heart surgery. The CDR3 region is CACATGEVWGSHTDKLIF. The CDR3 nucleotides are TGTGCCTGTGCCACCGGAGAGGTCTGGGGGAGCCACACCGATAAACTCATCTTT.